One and the same sample provided the 21 T cell receptor beta chains below, sequenced in a study of T cell repertoires in cytomegalovirus infection. One entry per CDR3 protein, called by TCRdb with MiXCR from the reads. Of approximately 700,000 distinct CDR3 sequences detected, approximately 34% appear once; the ten largest clones hold 2.5% to 3.5%. Sample: PBMCs. Receptors were obtained from a human donor in good health (CMV status not recorded). Some clones in this sample may be carry-over from other donors' samples.

This clonotype was seen a handful of times. This chain uses TRBV12-3 or TRBV12-4 with TRBJ2-2; D is possibly TRBD1 (6 bases). The germline V and J ends were trimmed by 2 bases and 6 bases, with 10 bases remaining between them. This CDR3 is built from 14 residues. CDR3 DNA sequence: TGTGCCAGCAGTTTACAGGGGATAGCCGGGGAGCTGTTTTTT. It yields the protein CASSLQGIAGELFF.

This chain connects TRBV7-3 to TRBJ2-7; D may be TRBD2 (6 bases). V was cut by 3 bases and J by 8 bases, with 20 bases left in between. From germline, CDR1 is SGHTA and CDR2 FQGTGA. The CDR3 covers 15 residues. The CDR3 region is CASSLGSGKSPQQYF. The CDR3 coding sequence is TGTGCCAGCAGCTTGGGTAGCGGTAAATCCCCCCAGCAGTACTTC.

Concerning this clonotype: The missing conserved phenylalanine or tryptophan at the end of this CDR3 makes a read error likely. This chain links TRBV7-8 with TRBJ2-7; 9 bases align to TRBD2. The germline V gene has CDR1 SGHVS and CDR2 FQNEAQ. The CDR3 is 15 amino acids. V gave up 2 bases and J gave up 2 bases; unmatched junction bases: 4. The CDR3 spells CASSLFSGSTYEQYY. As DNA, the CDR3 is TGTGCCAGCAGCTTATTTAGCGGGAGCACCTACGAGCAGTACTAC.

The CDR3 sequence is CASSLEGNLNQPQHF. In nucleotides, the CDR3 is TGTGCCAGCAGCTTAGAAGGGAATCTCAATCAGCCCCAGCATTTT. The chain carries TRBV7-9 and TRBJ1-5; D not certain. The CDR3 extends over 15 amino acids. CDR1 and CDR2 (germline): SEHNR, FQNEAQ (reference sequence). V was pared by 1 base and J by 3 bases, with 10 bases between.

This clonotype was recorded a few times. The rearrangement uses TRBV7-6 and TRBJ1-2; 8 bases map to TRBD1. J lost 2 bases, V lost 8 bases, and 4 bases had no gene match. The germline V gene has CDR1 SGHVS and CDR2 FNYEAQ. The CDR3 spans 13 residues. The chain's CDR3 is CASATGVNYGYTF. DNA for the CDR3: TGTGCCAGCGCGACAGGGGTGAACTATGGCTACACCTTC.

This clonotype was seen many times. V is TRBV23-1 and J is TRBJ1-6; D gene ambiguous. TRBV23-1 is designated an ORF whose function remains uncertain. V was pared by 8 bases and J by 3 bases, with 23 bases between. The CDR3 covers 18 residues. The CDR3: CASHNLPVVGFYNSPLHF. The CDR3 DNA reads TGCGCCAGCCACAATCTCCCGGTCGTGGGCTTCTATAATTCACCCCTCCACTTT.

This clonotype was counted only a few times. This chain links TRBV19 with TRBJ1-2; a weak D match, TRBD1 (6 bases). The CDR3 totals 15 residues. Trimming pared 4 bases from V and 3 bases from J, leaving 15 bases between. CDR1 and CDR2 (germline): LNHDA, SQIVND (reference sequence). The CDR3 loop reads CASSSRDGGYYGYTF. The DNA for the CDR3 is TGTGCCAGTAGTAGCCGGGACGGGGGCTACTATGGCTACACCTTC.

This clonotype has just a few counts. The V and J genes are TRBV7-2 and TRBJ1-5, with D possibly being TRBD1 (6 bases). Per the germline V gene, CDR1 is SGHTA and CDR2 is FQGNSA. CDR3 length: 15 amino acids. Trimming stripped 2 bases from V and 5 bases from J, with 13 bases between. CDR3 in DNA: TGTGCCAGCAGCTTATTCGGTACAGGGCATCAGCCCCAGCATTTT. This translates into CASSLFGTGHQPQHF.

This clonotype occurred a few times. The chain has TRBV7-9 and TRBJ1-1; 8 bases agree with TRBD1. Germline loops: CDR1 SEHNR, CDR2 FQNEAQ (reference sequence). This CDR3 is built from 15 residues. With V trimmed by 5 bases and J by 3 bases, 8 bases remained unmatched. The CDR3 DNA follows: TGTGCCAGCAGCCCGCTGACAGGGGACGACACTGAAGCTTTCTTT. Translating gives CASSPLTGDDTEAFF.

This rearrangement joins TRBV11-2 to TRBJ2-5, with 11 bases identical to TRBD2. The germline V gene encodes CDR1 SGHAT and CDR2 FQNNGV. V was pared by 5 bases and J by 0 bases, with 2 bases of the junction left unmatched. The CDR3 loop spans 15 amino acids. CDR3 DNA sequence: TGTGCCAGCAGCCCGACTAGCGGGAACCAAGAGACCCAGTACTTC. Amino acids: CASSPTSGNQETQYF.

This clonotype has just a few counts. Written as DNA, the CDR3 is TGTGCCAGCAGTTTACCCCCCCACAGGGTCGGCAATCAGCCCCAGCATTTT. Its protein product is CASSLPPHRVGNQPQHF. V usage is TRBV28 and J usage is TRBJ1-5; tentatively, D is TRBD1 (6 bases). CDR1 MDHEN and CDR2 SYDVKM come from the germline V gene. With 2 bases removed from V and 2 bases from J, the gap between germline ends came to 16 bases. This CDR3 has 17 amino acids.

CDR3 sequence (DNA): TGTGCCAGCAGCTTCGGGCAGGGGGAAACCGGGGAGCTGTTTTTT. Translated: CASSFGQGETGELFF. This chain links TRBV7-2 with TRBJ2-2, with 7 positions matching TRBD1. CDR1 and CDR2 from the germline V gene are SGHTA and FQGNSA. The CDR3 has 15 amino acids. V was pared by 3 bases and J by 5 bases, with 6 bases of the junction left unmatched.

The sample holds a few counts of this clonotype. The V call is TRBV7-9, the J call TRBJ1-1; unclear D gene. The CDR3 sequence is 15 residues long. The V and J ends lost 1 base and 1 base respectively, with 10 bases between them. Germline CDR1 reads SEHNR; CDR2 reads FQNEAQ (reference sequence). DNA of the CDR3: TGTGCCAGCAGCTTAGATCACATGTCGAACACTGAAGCTTTCTTT. This gives the protein CASSLDHMSNTEAFF.

This clonotype has a handful of counts. V and J are TRBV6-1 and TRBJ2-6; possibly TRBD1 for D (5 bases). The V gene's germline CDR1 is MNHNS and CDR2 SASEGT. Between the trimmed V and J ends, which lost 4 bases and 0 bases, there was a span of 13 bases. The CDR3 totals 17 residues. The CDR3 DNA sequence: TGTGCCAGCAGTGGCGGCAGGGTTTTCTCTGGGGCCAACGTCCTGACTTTC. It is translated as CASSGGRVFSGANVLTF.

This clonotype was found a few times. The V and J genes are TRBV7-2 and TRBJ2-2, with D maybe TRBD2 (5 bases). The germline gives CDR1 SGHTA, CDR2 FQGNSA. With 2 bases removed from V and 0 bases from J, the gap between germline ends came to 10 bases. The CDR3 has 16 residues. The CDR3 nucleotides are TGTGCCAGCAGCTTATGGCGGGCGGCGAACACCGGGGAGCTGTTTTTT. The encoded protein is CASSLWRAANTGELFF.

The table lists this clonotype with a few counts. The chain is built from TRBV6-1 and TRBJ2-1; TRBD2 matches 13 bases. The ends lost 4 bases at V and 8 bases at J; junction bases unmatched: 8. This CDR3 contains 16 residues. The V gene's germline CDR1 is MNHNS and CDR2 SASEGT. The CDR3 DNA follows: TGTGCCAGCAGTGTTGGGACTAGCGGGGCCATCTATGAGCAGTTCTTC. It specifies CASSVGTSGAIYEQFF.

The chain has TRBV7-9 and TRBJ2-7, with unresolved D. The length of the CDR3 is 15 residues. Germline CDR1 and CDR2: SEHNR and FQNEAQ (reference sequence). The V and J ends lost 5 bases and 0 bases respectively, with 14 bases between them. CDR3 nucleotides: TGTGCCAGCAGCCCTTTGGAGTTAAGCTCCTACGAGCAGTACTTC. It codes for CASSPLELSSYEQYF.

This clonotype was found a few times. This chain joins TRBV7-9 and TRBJ1-2; unclear D gene. CDR1 is SEHNR and CDR2 is FQNEAQ in the germline V gene (reference sequence). Trimming removed 1 base from V and 5 bases from J, with 14 bases in between. The CDR3 sequence is 15 residues long. The CDR3 nucleotides are TGTGCCAGCAGCTTAGGAACACAGAACCCTTATGGCTACACCTTC. The encoded protein is CASSLGTQNPYGYTF.

V and J are TRBV2 and TRBJ1-2, with D perhaps matching TRBD1 (5 bases). The CDR3 spans 15 residues. Germline values: CDR1 SNHLY, CDR2 FYNNEI. V was clipped by 3 bases and J by 4 bases, with 15 bases between them. CDR3 in DNA: TGTGCCAGCAGTGAGGCGACAGTTTGGCGCTATGGCTACACCTTC. This codes for CASSEATVWRYGYTF.

The chain recombines TRBV6-5 with TRBJ2-2, with TRBD1 matching over 9 bases. Germline V gene lookup returns CDR1 MNHEY and CDR2 SVGAGI. V lost 6 bases and J lost 5; bases outside the gene matches: 7. The CDR3 extends over 15 amino acids. The CDR3 nucleotides read TGTGCCAGCAGAGGACAGGGGTTAAGGACCGGGGAGCTGTTTTTT. This sequence encodes CASRGQGLRTGELFF.

This clonotype was counted ten times or more. The rearrangement joins TRBV2 to TRBJ1-5; 7 bases map to TRBD1. V lost 4 bases to trimming and J lost 4 bases; unmatched junction nucleotides: 7. This CDR3 comprises 15 residues. CDR1 and CDR2 from the germline V gene are SNHLY and FYNNEI. CDR3 region: CASSVDREANQPQHF. In nucleotides, the CDR3 is TGTGCCAGCAGTGTCGACAGGGAGGCAAATCAGCCCCAGCATTTT.